These 28 T cell receptor beta chains originate from one sample sequenced in a study of OX40 agonist ivuxolimab in advanced cancers. Receptor amplification or capture employed the immunoSEQ multiplex PCR assay. TCRdb carries this immuneACCESS record with in-frame sequences only. Its versions omit some clonotypes, under half of them owing to an unresolved V gene in the studies checked, with the rest unexplained. In all, the sample holds 30,000 to 40,000 clones, and 88% of those were seen once. The top ten clonotypes cover under 15% of the sample. The starting material was CD4+ or CD8+ T cells sorted from blood, obtained in a trial of the OX40 agonist ivuxolimab. These receptors were taken from an adult with an advanced solid tumor such as melanoma, head and neck, liver or kidney cancer.

V and J are TRBV19 and TRBJ1-1; D unclear. Germline CDR1 is LNHDA and CDR2 is SQIVND (reference sequence). V was shortened by 1 base and J by 1 base, with 7 bases between the two germline ends. The CDR3 covers 14 residues. The chain's CDR3 is CASSIGRTNTEAFF. The CDR3 coding sequence is TGTGCCAGTAGTATAGGGCGGACGAACACTGAAGCTTTCTTT.

The chain combines TRBV28 with TRBJ1-4; 7 bases fit TRBD1. The CDR3 covers 15 residues. J gave up 10 bases and V 5 bases, and 13 bases lay outside the gene matches. Per germline, CDR1 MDHEN and CDR2 SYDVKM. The CDR3 region has the DNA TGTGCCAGCAGTGCGGGTTTCCAGGGGGACCTAAAACTGTTTTTT. It encodes CASSAGFQGDLKLFF.

In this sample, this clone is medium-sized (0.01 to 0.1%). CDR3 amino acids: CASSIDWAGTSWNEQFF. Written as DNA, the CDR3 is TGTGCCAGTAGTATAGATTGGGCAGGGACCTCTTGGAATGAGCAGTTCTTC. The chain joins TRBV19 to TRBJ2-1; D is perhaps TRBD1 or TRBD2 (5 bases each). V lost 0 bases and J lost 7, with 19 bases in between. The CDR3 loop spans 17 amino acids. The germline gives CDR1 LNHDA, CDR2 SQIVND (reference sequence).

For this clone: At one of its ends the junction is not consistent with the germline gene, which may arise from a read error. The genes are TRBV11-2 and TRBJ2-3, with 7 bases fitting TRBD1. Germline values: CDR1 SGHAT, CDR2 FQNNGV. The length of the CDR3 is 14 residues. CDR3 coding DNA: TGTGCCAGCACCTTAAGGGGGCAAAGAGGTACGCAGTATTTT. The encoded protein is CASTLRGQRGTQYF. The variable domain in full, with the rest retrieved from reference TRBV11-2 and TRBJ2-3, is EAGVAQSPRYKIIEKRQSVAFWCNPISGHATLYWYQQILGQGPKLLIQFQNNGVVDDSQLPKDRFSAERLKGVDSTLKIQPAKLEDSAVYLCASTLRGQRGTQYFGPGTRLTVL.

This clone was detected once. V gene TRBV7-9 combines with J gene TRBJ2-3; 8 bases are shared with TRBD2. The germline gives CDR1 SEHNR, CDR2 FQNEAQ (reference sequence). CDR3 length equals 17 residues. J gave up 3 bases and V 2 bases, and 10 bases lay outside the gene matches. The CDR3 is CASSLSGVSGSTDTQYF. The CDR3 nucleotides read TGTGCCAGCAGCTTATCCGGGGTAAGCGGGAGTACAGATACGCAGTATTTT.

The chain recombines TRBV27 with TRBJ2-3; the match to TRBD2 covers 16 bases. The length of the CDR3 is 17 residues. Germline-derived CDR1 and CDR2 are MNHEY and SMNVEV (reference sequence). The V gene end was trimmed by 6 bases and the J gene end by 1 base; junction bases not matched to a gene: 4. CDR3: CASRGLAGGSGTDTQYF. CDR3 sequence (DNA): TGTGCCAGCAGGGGACTAGCGGGAGGGTCGGGCACAGATACGCAGTATTTT.

V is TRBV19 and J is TRBJ1-5; D unclear. Trimming shortened V by 3 bases and J by 2 bases, and 11 bases separated the two germline ends. Looked up from germline, CDR1 is LNHDA and CDR2 is SQIVND (reference sequence). The CDR3 runs 15 residues. The CDR3 protein is CASSIPIGGNQPQHF. In DNA, the CDR3 is TGTGCCAGTAGTATCCCGATCGGAGGCAATCAGCCCCAGCATTTT.

The chain carries TRBV27 and TRBJ2-1, with 10 positions matching TRBD2. V trimming: 7 bases; J trimming: 8 bases; junction bases outside the gene matches: 8. CDR3 size: 14 residues. Germline-derived CDR1 and CDR2 are MNHEY and SMNVEV (reference sequence). CDR3 sequence reads: CASTRGTSVDEQFF. The CDR3 DNA reads TGTGCCAGCACACGGGGGACTAGCGTCGATGAGCAGTTCTTC.

The rearrangement uses TRBV2 and TRBJ1-6; 7 bases are shared with TRBD1. CDR3 length equals 15 residues. In germline, CDR1 is SNHLY, CDR2 FYNNEI. With V trimmed by 5 bases and J by 5 bases, 6 bases remained unmatched. Here the CDR3 reads CASSFRDSHNSPLHF. CDR3 bases: TGTGCCAGCAGTTTCCGGGACAGCCATAATTCACCCCTCCACTTT.

The V gene is TRBV27, the J gene TRBJ2-5, with a weak D call TRBD1 (6 bases). Germline V gene data show CDR1 as MNHEY and CDR2 as SMNVEV (reference sequence). The CDR3 length is 16 residues. V was shortened by 3 bases and J by 2 bases, with 16 bases between the two germline ends. The CDR3 DNA reads as TGTGCCAGCAGTTTCAACTCACAGGGTACTCAAGAGACCCAGTACTTC. It yields the protein CASSFNSQGTQETQYF.

The rearrangement uses TRBV4-1 and TRBJ2-7, with 10 bases fitting TRBD1. In germline, CDR1 is MGHRA, CDR2 YSYEKL. The CDR3 has 14 amino acids. Germline trimming cut 5 bases from V and 3 bases from J; bases unmatched to any gene: 4. The CDR3 sequence: CASSSGTGDYEQYF. In nucleotides, the CDR3 is TGCGCCAGCAGCTCCGGGACAGGGGACTACGAGCAGTACTTC.

The chain carries TRBV7-6 and TRBJ2-5; D unclear. Near its end, the DNA agrees better with TRBJ2-7, so the J call may be wrong. This CDR3 spans 14 amino acids. Per the germline V gene, CDR1 is SGHVS and CDR2 is FNYEAQ. The CDR3 bases are TGTGCCAGCAGCTTAGGGACCCTTTCACCCGAGCAGTACTTC. As protein: CASSLGTLSPEQYF.

The rearrangement joins TRBV4-1 to TRBJ2-7; 7 bases are a match to TRBD1. CDR1 is MGHRA, CDR2 YSYEKL, per germline. CDR3 length: 15 amino acids. J gave up 3 bases and V 3 bases, and 8 bases lay outside the gene matches. The CDR3 DNA is TGCGCCAGCAGCCACCCCTTGACAGGGCTCTACGAGCAGTACTTC. As protein: CASSHPLTGLYEQYF.

The chain recombines TRBV27 with TRBJ2-3; no clear D. The CDR3 totals 16 residues. V lost 0 bases and J lost 4, with 14 bases in between. Germline CDR1 and CDR2: MNHEY and SMNVEV (reference sequence). The CDR3 is CASSLSNADGADTQYF. The CDR3 DNA reads as TGTGCCAGCAGTTTATCGAACGCAGATGGGGCAGATACGCAGTATTTT.

The genes are TRBV6-6 and TRBJ2-7; TRBD2 aligns across 10 bases. The CDR3 contains 16 residues. CDR1 and CDR2 from the germline V gene are MNHNY and SVGAGI (reference sequence). V lost 3 bases and J lost 1; bases outside the gene matches: 6. The CDR3 reads CASSYSSGRGSYEQYF. The CDR3, as DNA: TGTGCCAGCAGTTATTCTAGCGGGAGAGGGTCCTACGAGCAGTACTTC.

The chain links TRBV7-8 to TRBJ1-6, with a tentative D call TRBD1 (5 bases). The CDR3 is 15 amino acids. Trimming stripped 1 base from V and 10 bases from J, with 14 bases between. Germline CDR1 and CDR2: SGHVS and FQNEAQ. CDR3 amino acids: CASSLDYGGLSPLHF. CDR3 nucleotides: TGTGCCAGCAGCTTAGATTACGGGGGTCTATCACCCCTCCACTTT.

The chain employs TRBV6-1 and TRBJ2-1; a weak D match, TRBD1 (5 bases). Germline V gene lookup returns CDR1 MNHNS and CDR2 SASEGT. The CDR3 is 17 residues long. Trimming shortened V by 2 bases and J by 4 bases, and 18 bases separated the two germline ends. The CDR3 sequence: CASSEPLNQGFYNEQFF. The CDR3 DNA reads as TGTGCCAGCAGTGAACCTCTTAACCAGGGCTTTTACAATGAGCAGTTCTTC.

The chain uses TRBV30 and TRBJ1-2; no reliable D call. Trimming left V 7 bases short and J 7 bases short, with 25 bases between. The CDR3 is 15 residues long. The germline V gene has CDR1 GTSNPN and CDR2 SVGIG (reference sequence). Here the CDR3 DNA reads TGTGCCTCCGAGATAGACGGTGGCATTGGAGTTGGCTACACCTTC. This translates into CASEIDGGIGVGYTF.

Only one count was recorded for this clone. The chain uses TRBV7-9 and TRBJ2-1; weak D call: TRBD1 (6 bases). This CDR3 is 15 amino acids long. Germline CDR1 is SEHNR and CDR2 is FQNEAQ (reference sequence). With 5 bases removed from V and 0 bases from J, the gap between germline ends came to 11 bases. The CDR3 DNA is TGTGCCAGCAGCGTACAGGGAAGCTCCTACAATGAGCAGTTCTTC. Residues: CASSVQGSSYNEQFF. The entire variable domain, with the rest obtained from reference TRBV7-9 and TRBJ2-1, is as follows: DTGVSQNPRHKITKRGQNVTFRCDPISEHNRLYWYRQTLGQGPEFLTYFQNEAQLEKSRLLSDRFSAERPKGSFSTLEIQRTEQGDSAMYLCASSVQGSSYNEQFFGPGTRLTVL.

V is TRBV11-2 and J is TRBJ1-1; D not certain. Germline V gene sequence: CDR1 SGHAT, CDR2 FQNNGV. The CDR3 covers 13 residues. V was trimmed by 6 bases and J by 4 bases, leaving 12 bases between them. In DNA form, the CDR3 reads TGTGCCAGCAGTTCCGGGTCGATCACTGAAGCTTTCTTT. Translating it yields CASSSGSITEAFF.

Concerning this clone: Mismatch with germline at one junction end may stem from a read error. The chain joins TRBV10-3 to TRBJ2-7; 8 bases map to TRBD1. The V gene's germline CDR1 is ENHRY and CDR2 SYGVKD. The CDR3 runs 14 residues. CDR3 DNA sequence: TGTGCCAGCAGTGAATTGGACAGGGCCTACGAGCAGTACTTC. Translation: CASSELDRAYEQYF.

V gene TRBV4-1 combines with J gene TRBJ1-2, with D unresolved. V was cut by 1 base and J by 4 bases, with 19 bases left in between. Looked up from germline, CDR1 is MGHRA and CDR2 is YSYEKL. The CDR3 is made up of 17 amino acids. The CDR3 reads CASSQVRDQAGAYGYTF. The CDR3 nucleotides are TGCGCCAGCAGCCAAGTTCGGGATCAAGCCGGTGCCTATGGCTACACCTTC.

This sequence joins TRBV7-9 and TRBJ2-6; TRBD1 aligns across 8 bases. Germline CDR1 and CDR2: SEHNR and FQNEAQ (reference sequence). V shed 3 bases, J shed 0 bases, and the junction held 4 bases outside the gene matches. The CDR3 has 17 amino acids. In nucleotides, the CDR3 is TGTGCCAGCAGCTTTACGACAGGGGCCTCTGGGGCCAACGTCCTGACTTTC. It specifies CASSFTTGASGANVLTF.

This clone was counted a few times. The sample has other DNA sequences that encode this CDR3 too. This chain links TRBV11-2 with TRBJ2-3, with 11 bases lining up with TRBD1. The V segment lost 5 bases and the J segment 4 bases; nucleotides outside the gene matches: 2. This CDR3 has 14 residues. The germline V gene encodes CDR1 SGHAT and CDR2 FQNNGV. The CDR3: CASSPGQGADTQYF. The CDR3 DNA is TGTGCCAGCAGCCCGGGACAGGGGGCAGATACGCAGTATTTT.

The V and J genes are TRBV7-9 and TRBJ1-1, with D unclear. There are 15 residues in the CDR3. The germline gives CDR1 SEHNR, CDR2 FQNEAQ (reference sequence). Trimming took 5 bases from V and 2 from J, leaving 15 bases between them. The CDR3: CASSREGGSNTEAFF. DNA for the CDR3: TGTGCCAGCAGCCGCGAGGGAGGGAGTAACACTGAAGCTTTCTTT.

This chain joins TRBV5-4 and TRBJ2-7, with D unresolved. The CDR3 has 15 amino acids. In germline, CDR1 is SGHNT, CDR2 YYREEE (reference sequence). Trimming removed 5 bases at V and 3 bases at J, with 18 bases between. CDR3 in amino acids: CASSSPDAGLYEQYF. Written as DNA, the CDR3 is TGTGCCAGCAGTTCTCCGGACGCTGGTCTCTACGAGCAGTACTTC.

The rearrangement links TRBV10-3 to TRBJ2-1; 7 bases agree with TRBD1. There are 15 residues in the CDR3. Per the germline V gene, CDR1 is ENHRY and CDR2 is SYGVKD. V lost 2 bases to trimming and J lost 2 bases; unmatched junction nucleotides: 3. The DNA for the CDR3 is TGTGCCATCAGTGAGCTCGGGACAGCCTACAATGAGCAGTTCTTC. Translated: CAISELGTAYNEQFF.

CDR3 protein: CASKVSAGPYEQYF. CDR3 nucleotide sequence: TGTGCCAGTAAGGTCTCAGCGGGACCCTACGAGCAGTACTTC. The V gene is TRBV19, the J gene TRBJ2-7, with TRBD2 identical over 7 bases. Germline V gene sequence: CDR1 LNHDA, CDR2 SQIVND (reference sequence). The ends lost 7 bases at V and 2 bases at J; junction bases unmatched: 8. CDR3 size: 14 residues.